This TCR beta chain originates from a study of blood T cell repertoires in COVID-19. The wider study: The study drew acute and convalescent COVID-19 samples from the United States, Italy and Spain. PBMCs, B-cell-depleted T cells, or T cells provided the cDNA or gDNA that made up the material.

Method: immunoSEQ multiplex PCR; TCRdb's copy keeps in-frame clones and lacks some. The sample consists of approximately 94,000 clones, around 80% of them appearing once. The V gene end was trimmed by 7 bases and the J gene end by 7 bases; junction bases not matched to a gene: 18. Looked up from germline, CDR1 is MNHEY and CDR2 is SMNVEV (reference sequence). The CDR3 runs 18 residues. The sequence was obtained from a man in his fifties or sixties with acute or convalescent COVID-19. The genes are TRBV27 and TRBJ1-6, with TRBD1 identical over 8 bases. The sequenced material came from peripheral blood. The CDR3 nucleotides read TGTGCCAGCAAGCCCGGATACAGGGGGAAAACTCCAAATTCACCCCTCCACTTT. It translates to CASKPGYRGKTPNSPLHF.